This T cell receptor beta chain originates from a study of Graves' ophthalmopathy and Graves' hyperthyroidism. Findings and limits, study-wide: Ophthalmopathy progression was predicted with around 71% sensitivity and 72% to 80% specificity.

Amplification of TCR beta CDR3 regions used RNA transcripts. RT-PCR in the first round used HTBI primers; a second-round multiplex PCR followed. A single record per CDR3 protein comes from TCRdb applying MiXCR to the multiplex PCR reads. Counted here are approximately 540,000 distinct CDR3 sequences, 39% occurring once; the ten biggest clones make up around 4%. CDR1 and CDR2 (germline): SQVTM, ANQGSEA. The CDR3 covers 14 residues. V was shortened by 0 bases and J by 7 bases, with 16 bases between the two germline ends. With regard to this clonotype: Its matching antigen is unknown.

Orbital computed tomography and thyroid ultrasound, along with TRAb, serum thyroxine and clinical symptoms, underpinned diagnosis. The V and J genes are TRBV29-1 and TRBJ2-7; D may be TRBD2 (5 bases). Sequencing was performed on peripheral blood or thyroid tissue (not recorded which). The TCR originated in an adult man with Graves' hyperthyroidism. CDR3 region: CSVEDRRRSHEQYF. CDR3 in DNA: TGCAGCGTTGAAGATCGGAGGAGGTCCCATGAGCAGTACTTC.